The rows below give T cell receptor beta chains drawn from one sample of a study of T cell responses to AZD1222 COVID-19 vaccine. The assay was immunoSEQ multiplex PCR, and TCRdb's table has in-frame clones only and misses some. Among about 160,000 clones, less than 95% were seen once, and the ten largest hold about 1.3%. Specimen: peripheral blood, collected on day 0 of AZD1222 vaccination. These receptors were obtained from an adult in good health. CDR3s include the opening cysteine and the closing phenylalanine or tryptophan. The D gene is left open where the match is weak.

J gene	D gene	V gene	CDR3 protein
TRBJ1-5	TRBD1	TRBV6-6	CASRDGQGSNQPQHF
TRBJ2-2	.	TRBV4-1	CASSPGTHTGELFF
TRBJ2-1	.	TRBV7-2	CASSLGTTTAEQFF
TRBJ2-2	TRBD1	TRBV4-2	CASSHKPQGARGTGELFF
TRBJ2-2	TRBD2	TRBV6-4	CASSDSLSGEATGELFF
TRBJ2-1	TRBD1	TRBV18	CASSRGQDLEQFF
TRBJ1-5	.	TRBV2	CASTGTGKGGNQPQHF
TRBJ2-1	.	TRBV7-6	CASSLAPGQSYNEQFF
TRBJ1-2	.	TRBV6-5	CASSYDSPANYGYTF
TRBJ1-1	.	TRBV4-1	CASSPAGAPRRNTEAFF
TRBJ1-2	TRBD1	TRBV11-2	CASSSQRQGVGYGYTF
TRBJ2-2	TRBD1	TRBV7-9	CASSSWTGDTGELFF
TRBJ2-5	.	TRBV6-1	CASSEWQGRGETQYF
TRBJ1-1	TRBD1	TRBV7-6	CASSLRQGGNTEAFF
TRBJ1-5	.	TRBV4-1	CASSQVGVRQPQHF
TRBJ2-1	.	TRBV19	CASSISDHVNEQFF
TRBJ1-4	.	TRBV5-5	CASSNVPNEKLFF
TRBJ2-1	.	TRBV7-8	CASSLSRTSYNEQFF
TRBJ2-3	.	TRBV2	CASSEGGIGADTQYF
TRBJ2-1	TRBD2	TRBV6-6	CASTRGGIGNEQFF
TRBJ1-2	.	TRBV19	CASSIGLTRGYTF
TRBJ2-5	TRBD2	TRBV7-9	CASSPGRGNQETQYF
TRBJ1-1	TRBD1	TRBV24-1	CATSDLLWTGGLDTEAFF
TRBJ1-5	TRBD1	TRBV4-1	CASSPVEQGANQPQHF
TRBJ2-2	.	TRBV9	CASSPPGGRGVAGELFF
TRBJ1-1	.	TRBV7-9	CASSLDRYTEAFF
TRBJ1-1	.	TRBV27	CASSLGRQNTEAFF
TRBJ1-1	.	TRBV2	CASSGSEGTEAFF
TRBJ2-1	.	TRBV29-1	CSPRRERSRWYEQFF
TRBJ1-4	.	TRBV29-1	CSVETGLGKNEKLFF
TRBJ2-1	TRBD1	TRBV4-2	CASSQDTYSQGEVYNEQFF
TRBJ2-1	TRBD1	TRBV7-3	CASSASGGEQFF
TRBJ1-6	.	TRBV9	CASSVDSSYNSPLHF
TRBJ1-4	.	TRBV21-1	CASSGERREKLFF
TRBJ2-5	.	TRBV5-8	CASSSRVGAVETQYF
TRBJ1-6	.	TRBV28	CASSTPSKGNNSPLHF
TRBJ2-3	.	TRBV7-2	CASSLGLVAVSSTDTQYF
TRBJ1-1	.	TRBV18	CASSPTGTPNTEAFF
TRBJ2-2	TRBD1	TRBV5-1	CASSSAWTGTTGELFF
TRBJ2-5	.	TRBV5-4	CASSLAPLLSQETQYF
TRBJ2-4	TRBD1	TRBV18	CASSPYGQGQSIQYF
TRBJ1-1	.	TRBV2	CASSTQGNTEAFF
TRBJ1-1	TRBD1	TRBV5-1	CASSLEGAEVNTEAFF
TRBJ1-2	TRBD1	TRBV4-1	CASSRDRVSYGYTF
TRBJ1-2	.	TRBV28	CASEKEYGYTF
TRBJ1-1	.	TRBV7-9	CASSLEAVLNTEAFF
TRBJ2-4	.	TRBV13	CASSSRQLAKNIQYF
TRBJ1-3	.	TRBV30	CAWSKLRGNTIYF
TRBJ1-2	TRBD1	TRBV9	CASSATRGANYGYTF
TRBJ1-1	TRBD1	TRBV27	CASSLWDRGTEAFF
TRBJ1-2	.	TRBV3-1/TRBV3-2	CASSQDFSGEYTF
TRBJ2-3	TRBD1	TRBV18	CASSPNRGPDTQYF
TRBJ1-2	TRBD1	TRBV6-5	CASSYSTGDYGYTF
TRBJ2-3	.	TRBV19	CASSIRARRDTDTQYF
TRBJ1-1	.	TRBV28	CASSRAGRTEAFF
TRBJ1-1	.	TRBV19	CASSILRGDGEAFF
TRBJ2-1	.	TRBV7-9	CASSLVAYNEQFF
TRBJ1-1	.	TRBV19	CASSVGLVGDTEAFF
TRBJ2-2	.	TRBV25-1	CASSEYRGELFF